Below are 3 T cell receptor beta chains sequenced from a single sample in a study of T-cell memory formation after mild COVID-19. TCRdb redid the calling of the 5' RACE reads with MiXCR, one entry per CDR3 protein. The sample lists 260,000 or so distinct CDR3 sequences; about a sixth were seen once. The sequenced material came from PBMCs or a T cell subset sorted from them (not recorded which). The receptors here all came from a young man who had mild COVID-19 (a few samples of this study predate the infection). Cell type and time point are not known.

This sequence joins TRBV20-1 and TRBJ2-2, with D possibly matching TRBD1 (6 bases). CDR1 and CDR2 (germline): DFQATT, SNEGSKA (reference sequence). The CDR3 consists of 15 residues. V dropped 6 bases and J dropped 3 bases, with 17 bases sitting between them. CDR3 DNA sequence: TGCAGTGCCCCCCCCAGGGGAATTTACACCGGGGAGCTGTTTTTT. It specifies CSAPPRGIYTGELFF.

The chain combines TRBV10-3 with TRBJ2-1; D remains unclear. Per the germline V gene, CDR1 is ENHRY and CDR2 is SYGVKD. CDR3 length: 12 amino acids. The germline V and J ends were trimmed by 8 bases and 8 bases, with 13 bases remaining between them. The CDR3 DNA reads TGTGCCATCTCGGTTTTGGGTGATGAGCAGTTCTTC. It codes for CAISVLGDEQFF.

This clonotype was detected only a few times. The chain carries TRBV6-1 and TRBJ1-1; no clear D. The ends were cut back, 2 bases at V and 6 bases at J, with 10 bases in the middle. This CDR3 has 13 residues. In germline, CDR1 is MNHNS, CDR2 SASEGT. CDR3 DNA: TGTGCCAGCAGTGAATTTGTAGTTTCTGAAGCTTTCTTT. This translates into CASSEFVVSEAFF.